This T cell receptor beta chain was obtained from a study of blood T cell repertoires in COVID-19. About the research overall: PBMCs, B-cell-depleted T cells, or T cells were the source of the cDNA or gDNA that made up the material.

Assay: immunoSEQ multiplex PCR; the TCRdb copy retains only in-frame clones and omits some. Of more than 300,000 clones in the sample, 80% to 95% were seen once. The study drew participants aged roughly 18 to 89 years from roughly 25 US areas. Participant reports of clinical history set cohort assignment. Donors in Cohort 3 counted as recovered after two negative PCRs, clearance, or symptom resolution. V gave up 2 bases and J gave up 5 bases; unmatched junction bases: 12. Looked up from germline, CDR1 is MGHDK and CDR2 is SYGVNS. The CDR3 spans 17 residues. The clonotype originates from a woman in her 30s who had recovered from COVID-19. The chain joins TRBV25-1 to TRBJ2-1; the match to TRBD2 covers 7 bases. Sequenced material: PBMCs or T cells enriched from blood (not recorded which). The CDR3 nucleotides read TGTGCCAGCAGTGAACGCCTCGCGGGACTAAATCACAATGAGCAGTTCTTC. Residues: CASSERLAGLNHNEQFF.